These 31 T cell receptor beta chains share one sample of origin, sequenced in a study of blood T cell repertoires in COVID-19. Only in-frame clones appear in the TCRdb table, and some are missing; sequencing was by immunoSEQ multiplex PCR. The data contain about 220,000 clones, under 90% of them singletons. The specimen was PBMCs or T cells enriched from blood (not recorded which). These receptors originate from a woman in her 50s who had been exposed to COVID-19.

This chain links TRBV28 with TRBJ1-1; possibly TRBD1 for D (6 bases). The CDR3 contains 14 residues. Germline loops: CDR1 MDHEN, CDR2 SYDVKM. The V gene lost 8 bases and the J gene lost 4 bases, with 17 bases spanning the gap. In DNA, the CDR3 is TGTGCCAGCGGCTTACAGGGAATGAGCACTGAAGCTTTCTTT. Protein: CASGLQGMSTEAFF.

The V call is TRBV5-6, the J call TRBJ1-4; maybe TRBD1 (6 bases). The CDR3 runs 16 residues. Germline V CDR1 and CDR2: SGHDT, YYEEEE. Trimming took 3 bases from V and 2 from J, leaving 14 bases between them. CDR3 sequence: CASSSRSGATNEKLFF. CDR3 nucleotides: TGTGCCAGCAGCTCGCGATCAGGGGCCACTAATGAAAAACTGTTTTTT.

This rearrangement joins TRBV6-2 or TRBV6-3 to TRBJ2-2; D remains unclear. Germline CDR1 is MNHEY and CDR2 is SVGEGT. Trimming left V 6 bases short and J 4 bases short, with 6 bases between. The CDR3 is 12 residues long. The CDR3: CASSFSTGELFF. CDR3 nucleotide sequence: TGTGCCAGCAGCTTCAGCACCGGGGAGCTGTTTTTT.

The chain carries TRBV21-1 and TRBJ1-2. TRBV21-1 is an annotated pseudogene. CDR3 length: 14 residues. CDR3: CASGIGDRGIGYTF. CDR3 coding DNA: TGTGCCAGCGGGATAGGGGACCGCGGGATTGGCTACACCTTC.

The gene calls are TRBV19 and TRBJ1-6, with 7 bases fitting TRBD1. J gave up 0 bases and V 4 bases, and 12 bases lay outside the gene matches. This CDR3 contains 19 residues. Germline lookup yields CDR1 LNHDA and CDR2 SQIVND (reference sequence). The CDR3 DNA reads TGTGCCAGTAGTAGAGGAGGGCGGACAGGCGGCTCCTATAATTCACCCCTCCACTTT. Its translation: CASSRGGRTGGSYNSPLHF.

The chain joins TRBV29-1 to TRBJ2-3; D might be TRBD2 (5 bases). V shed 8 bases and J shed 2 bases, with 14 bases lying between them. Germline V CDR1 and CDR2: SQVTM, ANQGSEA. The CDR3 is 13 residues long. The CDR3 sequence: CSIGGEYTDTQYF. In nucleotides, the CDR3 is TGCAGCATTGGTGGGGAGTACACAGATACGCAGTATTTT.

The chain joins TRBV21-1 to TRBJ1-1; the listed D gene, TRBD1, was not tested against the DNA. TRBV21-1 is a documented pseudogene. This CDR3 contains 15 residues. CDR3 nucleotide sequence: TGTGCCAACCAGGGGGGTGTAGCGTCGAACACTGAAGCTTTCTTT. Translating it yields CANQGGVASNTEAFF.

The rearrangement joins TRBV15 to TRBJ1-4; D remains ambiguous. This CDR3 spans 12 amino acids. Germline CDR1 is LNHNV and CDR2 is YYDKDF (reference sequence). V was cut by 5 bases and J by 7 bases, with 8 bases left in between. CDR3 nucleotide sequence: TGTGCCACCAGCCTCAGAGGTGAAAAACTGTTTTTT. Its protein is CATSLRGEKLFF.

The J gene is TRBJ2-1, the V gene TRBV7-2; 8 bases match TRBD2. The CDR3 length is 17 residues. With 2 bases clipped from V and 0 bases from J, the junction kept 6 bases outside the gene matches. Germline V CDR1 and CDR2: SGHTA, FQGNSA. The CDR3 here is CASSLYVAGSSYNEQFF. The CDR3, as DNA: TGTGCCAGCAGCTTATACGTAGCGGGGAGCTCCTACAATGAGCAGTTCTTC.

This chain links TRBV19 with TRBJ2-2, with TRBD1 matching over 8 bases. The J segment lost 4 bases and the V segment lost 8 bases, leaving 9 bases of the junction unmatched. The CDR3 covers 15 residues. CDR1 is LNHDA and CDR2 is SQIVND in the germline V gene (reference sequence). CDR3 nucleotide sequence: TGTGCCAGTGAAGGCCCAGGGGGCGCCACCGGGGAGCTGTTTTTT. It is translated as CASEGPGGATGELFF.

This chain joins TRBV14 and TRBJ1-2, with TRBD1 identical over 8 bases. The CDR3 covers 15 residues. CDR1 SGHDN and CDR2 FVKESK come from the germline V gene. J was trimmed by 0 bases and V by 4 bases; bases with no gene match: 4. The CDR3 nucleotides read TGTGCCAGCAGCCGGATACAGGGGGCTAACTATGGCTACACCTTC. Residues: CASSRIQGANYGYTF.

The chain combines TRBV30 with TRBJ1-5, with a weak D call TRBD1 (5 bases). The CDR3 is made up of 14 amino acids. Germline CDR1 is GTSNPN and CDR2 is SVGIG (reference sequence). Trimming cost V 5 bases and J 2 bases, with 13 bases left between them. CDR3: CAWGQGLGNQPQHF. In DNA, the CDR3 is TGTGCCTGGGGTCAGGGATTGGGCAATCAGCCCCAGCATTTT.

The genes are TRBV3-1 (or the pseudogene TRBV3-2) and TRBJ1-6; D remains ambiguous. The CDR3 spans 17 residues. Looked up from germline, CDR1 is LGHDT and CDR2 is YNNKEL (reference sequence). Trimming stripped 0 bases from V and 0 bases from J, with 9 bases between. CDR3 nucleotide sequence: TGTGCCAGCAGCCAAGATTTAGGGAGCTCCTATAATTCACCCCTCCACTTT. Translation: CASSQDLGSSYNSPLHF.

The chain's CDR3 is CASSLDSPLLTEAFF. CDR3 bases: TGCGCCAGCAGCTTGGACAGCCCATTGCTCACTGAAGCTTTCTTT. The chain recombines TRBV5-1 with TRBJ1-1, with no clear D. V was clipped by 0 bases and J by 4 bases, with 13 bases between them. From germline, CDR1 is SGHRS and CDR2 YFSETQ. This CDR3 comprises 15 residues.

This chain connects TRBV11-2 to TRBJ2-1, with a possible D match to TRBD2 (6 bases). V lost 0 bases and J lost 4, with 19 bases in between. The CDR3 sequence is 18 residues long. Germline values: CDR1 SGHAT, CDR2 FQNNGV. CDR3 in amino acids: CASSLDRATGGSYNEQFF. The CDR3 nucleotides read TGTGCCAGCAGCTTAGATCGGGCTACCGGGGGTTCTTACAATGAGCAGTTCTTC.

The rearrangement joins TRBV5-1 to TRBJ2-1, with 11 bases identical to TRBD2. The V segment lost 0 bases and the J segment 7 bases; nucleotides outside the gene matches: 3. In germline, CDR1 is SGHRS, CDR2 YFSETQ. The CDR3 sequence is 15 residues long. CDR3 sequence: CASSLGLAGYNEQFF. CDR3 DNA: TGCGCCAGCAGCTTGGGACTAGCGGGGTATAATGAGCAGTTCTTC.

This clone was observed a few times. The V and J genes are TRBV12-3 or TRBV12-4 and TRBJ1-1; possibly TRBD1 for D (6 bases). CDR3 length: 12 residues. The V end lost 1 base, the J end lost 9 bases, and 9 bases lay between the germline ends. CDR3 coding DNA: TGTGCCAGCAGTTTAGTTGGACAGAAAGCTTTCTTT. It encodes CASSLVGQKAFF.

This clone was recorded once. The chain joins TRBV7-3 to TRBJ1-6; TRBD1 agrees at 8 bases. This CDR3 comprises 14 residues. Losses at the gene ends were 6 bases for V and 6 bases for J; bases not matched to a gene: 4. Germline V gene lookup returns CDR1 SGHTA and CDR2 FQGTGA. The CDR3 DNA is TGTGCCAGCAGTTTTGGACAGGGTAATTCACCCCTCCACTTT. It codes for CASSFGQGNSPLHF.

CDR3 nucleotides: TGTGCCACCAGTGCAGGAGGGAGCGGAACTGAAGCTTTCTTT. Protein sequence: CATSAGGSGTEAFF. The rearrangement links TRBV24-1 to TRBJ1-1; D gene unclear. V lost 5 bases to trimming and J lost 5 bases, with 14 bases between them. The CDR3 totals 14 residues. Germline loops: CDR1 KGHDR, CDR2 SFDVKD.

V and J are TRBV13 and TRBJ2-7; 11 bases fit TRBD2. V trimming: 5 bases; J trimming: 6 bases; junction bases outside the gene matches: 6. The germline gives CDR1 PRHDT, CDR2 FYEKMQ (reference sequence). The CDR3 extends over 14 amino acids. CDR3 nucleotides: TGTGCCAGCAGCCGTAGCGGGGGGGCTTCCGAGCAGTACTTC. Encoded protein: CASSRSGGASEQYF. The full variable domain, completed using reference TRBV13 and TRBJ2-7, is AAGVIQSPRHLIKEKRETATLKCYPIPRHDTVYWYQQGPGQDPQFLISFYEKMQSDKGSIPDRFSAQQFSDYHSELNMSSLELGDSALYFCASSRSGGASEQYFGPGTRLTVT.

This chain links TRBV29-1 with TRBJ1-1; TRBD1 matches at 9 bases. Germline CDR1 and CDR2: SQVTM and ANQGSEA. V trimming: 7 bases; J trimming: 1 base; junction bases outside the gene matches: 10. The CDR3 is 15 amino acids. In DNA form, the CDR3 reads TGCAGCGCTAAGGGCACAGGGGGCAGGAACACTGAAGCTTTCTTT. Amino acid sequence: CSAKGTGGRNTEAFF.

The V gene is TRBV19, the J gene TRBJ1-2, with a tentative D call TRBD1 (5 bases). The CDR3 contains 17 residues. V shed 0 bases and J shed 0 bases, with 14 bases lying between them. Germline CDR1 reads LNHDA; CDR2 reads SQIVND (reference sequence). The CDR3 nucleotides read TGTGCCAGTAGTATAGATCTTGGGACTGGGGCTAACTATGGCTACACCTTC. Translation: CASSIDLGTGANYGYTF. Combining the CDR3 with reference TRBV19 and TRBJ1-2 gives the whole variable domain DGGITQSPKYLFRKEGQNVTLSCEQNLNHDAMYWYRQDPGQGLRLIYYSQIVNDFQKGDIAEGYSVSREKKESFPLTVTSAQKNPTAFYLCASSIDLGTGANYGYTFGSGTRLTVV.

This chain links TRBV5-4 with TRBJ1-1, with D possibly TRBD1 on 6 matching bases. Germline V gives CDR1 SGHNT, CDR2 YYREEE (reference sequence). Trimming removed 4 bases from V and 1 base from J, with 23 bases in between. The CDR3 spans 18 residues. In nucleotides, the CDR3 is TGTGCCAGCAGCCTTTTAGGGGGAGCCACCTCTTGGAACACTGAAGCTTTCTTT. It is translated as CASSLLGGATSWNTEAFF. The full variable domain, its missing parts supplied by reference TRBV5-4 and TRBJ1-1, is ETGVTQSPTHLIKTRGQQVTLRCSSQSGHNTVSWYQQALGQGPQFIFQYYREEENGRGNFPPRFSGLQFPNYSSELNVNALELDDSALYLCASSLLGGATSWNTEAFFGQGTRLTVV.

CDR3 DNA sequence: TGTGCCAGCAGTTACGGACAGGATGCAACTAATGAAAAACTGTTTTTT. This gives the protein CASSYGQDATNEKLFF. The gene calls are TRBV6-2 or TRBV6-3 and TRBJ1-4; TRBD1 matches 7 bases. The CDR3 extends over 16 amino acids. The germline V gene encodes CDR1 MNHEY and CDR2 SVGEGT. Trimming at V came to 2 bases and at J to 0 bases, leaving 3 bases not matched to a gene.

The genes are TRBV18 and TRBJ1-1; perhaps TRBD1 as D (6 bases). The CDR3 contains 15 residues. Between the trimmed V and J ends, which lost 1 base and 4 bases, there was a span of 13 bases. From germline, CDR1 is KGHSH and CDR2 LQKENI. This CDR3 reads CASSPLQGWSTEAFF. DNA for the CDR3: TGTGCCAGCTCACCACTGCAGGGGTGGAGCACTGAAGCTTTCTTT.

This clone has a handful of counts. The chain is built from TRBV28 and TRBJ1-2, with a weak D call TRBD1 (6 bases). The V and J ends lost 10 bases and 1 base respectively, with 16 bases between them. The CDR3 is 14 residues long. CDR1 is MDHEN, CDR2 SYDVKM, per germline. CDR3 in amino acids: CAIQQGTLNYGYTF. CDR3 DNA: TGTGCCATCCAACAGGGAACACTTAACTATGGCTACACCTTC.

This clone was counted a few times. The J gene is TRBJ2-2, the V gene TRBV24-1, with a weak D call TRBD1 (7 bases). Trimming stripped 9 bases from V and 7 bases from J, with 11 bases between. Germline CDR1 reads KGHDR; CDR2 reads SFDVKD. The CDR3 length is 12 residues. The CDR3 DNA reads TGTGCCACCGCAGGGGGAGGCGGGGAGCTGTTTTTT. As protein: CATAGGGGELFF.

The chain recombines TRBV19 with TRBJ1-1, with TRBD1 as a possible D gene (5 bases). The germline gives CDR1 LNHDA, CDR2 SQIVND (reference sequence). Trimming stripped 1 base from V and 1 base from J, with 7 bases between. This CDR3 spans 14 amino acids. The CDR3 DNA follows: TGTGCCAGTAGTATAGGGGGCGCGAACACTGAAGCTTTCTTT. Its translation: CASSIGGANTEAFF.

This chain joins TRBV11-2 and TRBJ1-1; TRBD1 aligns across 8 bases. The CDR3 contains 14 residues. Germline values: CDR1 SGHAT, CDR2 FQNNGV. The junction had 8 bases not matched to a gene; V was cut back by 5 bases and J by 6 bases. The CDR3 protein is CASSARTGPPEAFF. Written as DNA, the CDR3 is TGTGCCAGCAGCGCCCGGACAGGGCCCCCTGAAGCTTTCTTT. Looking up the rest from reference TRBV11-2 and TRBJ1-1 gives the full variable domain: EAGVAQSPRYKIIEKRQSVAFWCNPISGHATLYWYQQILGQGPKLLIQFQNNGVVDDSQLPKDRFSAERLKGVDSTLKIQPAKLEDSAVYLCASSARTGPPEAFFGQGTRLTVV.

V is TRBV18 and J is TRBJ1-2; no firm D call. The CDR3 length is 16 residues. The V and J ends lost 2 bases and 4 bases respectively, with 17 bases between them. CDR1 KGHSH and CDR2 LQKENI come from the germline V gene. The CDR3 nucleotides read TGTGCCAGCTCACCAGCGTCTGCCTCAAAGAGCTATGGCTACACCTTC. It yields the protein CASSPASASKSYGYTF.

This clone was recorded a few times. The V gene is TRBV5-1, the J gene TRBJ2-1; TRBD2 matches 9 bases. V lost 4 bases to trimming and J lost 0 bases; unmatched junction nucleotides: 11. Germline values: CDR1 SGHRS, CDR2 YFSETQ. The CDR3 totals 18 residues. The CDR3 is CASSEGVAGVFSYNEQFF. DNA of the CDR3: TGCGCCAGCAGCGAAGGGGTAGCGGGGGTTTTCTCCTACAATGAGCAGTTCTTC.